One and the same sample provided the 3 T cell receptor beta chains below, sequenced in a study of blood T cells in healthy people across ages. With a J-beta primer mix and a sample-barcoded 5' primer, a second PCR ran about 6 to 11 cycles. TCRdb reprocessed the 5' RACE reads via MiXCR and lists one record per CDR3 protein. The repertoire holds 1.5 million to 1.8 million distinct CDR3 sequences, with roughly two fifths as singletons. The sequenced material came from blood. Receptors were obtained from a woman aged 18-29 years in good health.

This clonotype was recorded a few times. V and J are TRBV29-1 and TRBJ1-2; 7 nucleotides line up with TRBD1. This CDR3 spans 15 amino acids. The germline V gene encodes CDR1 SQVTM and CDR2 ANQGSEA. With 4 bases clipped from V and 4 bases from J, the junction kept 12 bases outside the gene matches. This CDR3 is CSVGVGGGAGYGYTF. The CDR3 region has the DNA TGCAGCGTTGGCGTCGGAGGGGGCGCAGGCTATGGCTACACCTTC.

The chain is built from TRBV7-6 and TRBJ1-4; tentative D call: TRBD1 (5 bases). The CDR3 spans 15 residues. The germline V gene encodes CDR1 SGHVS and CDR2 FNYEAQ. Trimming left V 1 base short and J 5 bases short, with 11 bases between. Here the CDR3 reads CASSLGRTPNEKLFF. The CDR3 nucleotides read TGTGCCAGCAGCTTAGGGCGGACACCGAATGAAAAACTGTTTTTT.

V is TRBV4-2 and J is TRBJ2-5; TRBD2 might be the D (6 bases). Per germline, CDR1 LGHNA and CDR2 YNFKEQ. V lost 3 bases to trimming and J lost 11 bases, with 22 bases between them. CDR3 length equals 15 residues. The CDR3 protein is CASSQSGGIGNEQYF. The CDR3 DNA sequence: TGTGCCAGCAGCCAGTCAGGCGGGATTGGTAATGAGCAGTACTTC.